What follows describes a single T cell receptor (beta chain). Antigen specificity is unknown. The data were produced by immunoSEQ multiplex PCR, yet TCRdb's version contains in-frame clones alone and is incomplete. The sample lists about 150,000 clones, approximately 88% occurring once. Time point indicated: blood 2 weeks post-SBRT. Treatment reported: 15 Gy SBRT to primary tumor, nephrectomy 4 weeks later. Blood was sampled at baseline, 2 weeks and 4 weeks after SBRT. The patient's renal cell carcinoma had clear cell pathology. This CDR3 has 15 amino acids. Trimming left V 1 base short and J 2 bases short, with 10 bases between. Germline assignment: CDR1 LGHNT and CDR2 FRNRAP. This sample is drawn from a study of radiation and T cells in renal cell carcinoma. Across the whole study: Nephrectomy followed 15 Gy stereotactic body radiation by 4 weeks. Study-wide results and caveats: From baseline, blood top tumor clonotypes peaked at 2 weeks post-radiation.

The source is a woman aged 45-65 years with renal cell carcinoma. The sequenced sample was blood, obtained from a patient whose treatment included radiotherapy and nephrectomy. The chain combines TRBV12-5 with TRBJ2-3, with D possibly TRBD2 on 5 matching bases. The CDR3 is CASGLERKPTDTQYF. The CDR3 region has the DNA TGTGCTAGTGGTTTGGAGCGGAAGCCCACAGATACGCAGTATTTT.